This T cell receptor beta chain is drawn from a study of blood T cell repertoires in COVID-19 (dated by TCRdb to the early 2020s). Study-wide context: The collaborator samples originated in the United States, Italy and Spain and spanned the acute and convalescent phases of COVID-19. The material from the prospective study consisted of cDNA or gDNA derived from T cells, B-cell-depleted T cells, or PBMCs. Deeply sampled blood TCRbeta repertoires from subjects exposed to, actively infected with, or recovered from COVID-19 were included in the dataset. The repertoires were released in a freely available public database intended as a resource for research on the immune response to SARS-CoV-2. The samples were drawn from the first 160 participants of the ongoing ImmuneRACE study and from under 1,500 subjects provided by 6 global collaborators. Sample metadata almost always included a de-identified subject ID, COVID-19 status, age in years and sex. Where available, HLA class I and class II types were taken from metadata supplied by the sample provider and were not determined by assay-based typing. Study-level results and caveats: The quantity of clinical and demographic metadata differed by source and by participant and was supplied without curation.

The germline V end is reduced by 4 bases and the J end by 2 bases; junction bases left unmatched: 8. The germline V gene (reference sequence) supplies CDR1 LGHDT and CDR2 YNNKEL. The CDR3 covers 16 residues, taking in both the cysteine and the phenylalanine. The DNA shown is the 48-base CDR3, in frame from base 1. At one collaborating source in Seattle, patients were enrolled during active infection and were followed longitudinally through the course of disease. The collaborating institutions used their own protocols to collect whole blood in K2EDTA tubes. For TCRbeta analysis, collaborators shipped samples in one of three forms: frozen whole blood, isolated PBMCs, or DNA extracted from either of those sample types. Comment on this clone: Its antigen is still unknown. The sample holds no much larger clone one base away, and base qualities are not on file.

TCRbeta CDR3 regions were amplified from genomic DNA using the immunoSEQ Assay, a bias-controlled multiplex PCR. On the authors' methods: The number of nucleated cells in each sample was estimated by amplification of reference gene primers within the assay. Sequence reads were collapsed and filtered to measure the absolute abundance of every unique TCRbeta CDR3 rearrangement. For each sample, productive Simpson clonality was calculated by taking the square root of Simpson's diversity index across productive rearrangements. Sourced from immuneACCESS, this table was stored by TCRdb with only in-frame sequences that have V and J called. A share of the clones is absent; for the studies checked, an unresolved V gene accounts for under half, and the remainder has no known explanation. V, J and clone size are taken as reported in that table, and D and trimming were inferred from the DNA itself. A total of about 150,000 clones appear in this sample, around 84% of them only once. The top ten constitute about 2.6% of the sample.

This chain joins TRBV3-1 (or the pseudogene TRBV3-2) to TRBJ2-3; the central 8 bases match TRBD2. The sample consisted of peripheral blood. This TCR was sampled from a woman older than 75 with COVID-19, enrolled during active disease. The CDR3 region reads CASSPLAGANTDTQYF. The DNA sequence reads TGTGCCAGCAGCCCTCTAGCGGGCGCAAACACAGATACGCAGTATTTT.